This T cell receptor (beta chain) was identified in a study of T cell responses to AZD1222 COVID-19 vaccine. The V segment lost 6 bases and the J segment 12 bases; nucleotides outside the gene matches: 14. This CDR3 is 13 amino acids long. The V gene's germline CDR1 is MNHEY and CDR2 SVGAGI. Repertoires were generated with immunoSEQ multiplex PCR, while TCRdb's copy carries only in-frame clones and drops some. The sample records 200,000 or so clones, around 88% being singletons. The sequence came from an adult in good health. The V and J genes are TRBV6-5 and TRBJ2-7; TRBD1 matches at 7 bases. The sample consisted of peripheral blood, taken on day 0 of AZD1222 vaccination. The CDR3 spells CASRNPGQQDPYF. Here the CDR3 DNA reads TGTGCCAGCAGAAACCCGGGACAGCAAGATCCGTACTTC.